Listed here are 32 T cell receptor beta chains from one sample, sequenced in a study of technical replicates of blood from a handful of donors. Using immunoSEQ multiplex PCR, the repertoire was profiled, and TCRdb retains in-frame clones only, with some absent. The sample lists over 55,000 clones; 85% to 95% were seen once. Sequenced material: PBMCs. All receptors come from a human donor in good health. Some clones in this sample may be carry-over from other donors' samples.

The J gene is TRBJ2-1, the V gene TRBV5-6; tentatively, D is TRBD1 (6 bases). Trimming took 9 bases from V and 1 from J, leaving 20 bases between them. This CDR3 has 16 amino acids. The germline V gene has CDR1 SGHDT and CDR2 YYEEEE. CDR3 DNA: TGTGCCACGTACCCGATGCAGGGGCGATCCTACAATGAGCAGTTCTTC. It specifies CATYPMQGRSYNEQFF.

The chain has TRBV25-1 and TRBJ1-1; D gene ambiguous. V shed 7 bases and J shed 4 bases, with 10 bases lying between them. This CDR3 spans 12 amino acids. Germline-derived CDR1 and CDR2 are MGHDK and SYGVNS. CDR3 nucleotides: TGTGCCAGCATAAGTTCGGGCACTGAAGCTTTCTTT. Residues: CASISSGTEAFF.

This chain connects TRBV18 to TRBJ1-2; maybe TRBD1 (5 bases). Trimming cost V 1 base and J 6 bases, with 15 bases left between them. Germline V gene data show CDR1 as KGHSH and CDR2 as LQKENI. CDR3 length: 15 amino acids. The DNA for the CDR3 is TGTGCCAGCTCACCACGAAGGGGCGCTGAGAATGGCTACACCTTC. Translation gives CASSPRRGAENGYTF.

V is TRBV29-1 and J is TRBJ2-7; a weak D match, TRBD1 (5 bases). The CDR3 is 12 amino acids. V lost 7 bases to trimming and J lost 2 bases, with 12 bases between them. Germline V gene lookup returns CDR1 SQVTM and CDR2 ANQGSEA. CDR3 sequence reads: CSARTPPYEQYF. In DNA, the CDR3 is TGCAGCGCCAGGACACCCCCCTACGAGCAGTACTTC.

The chain couples TRBV27 to TRBJ2-2, with 9 bases fitting TRBD1. The CDR3 is made up of 17 amino acids. The V segment lost 5 bases and the J segment 6 bases; nucleotides outside the gene matches: 13. The germline gives CDR1 MNHEY, CDR2 SMNVEV (reference sequence). CDR3 coding DNA: TGTGCCAGCAGTGAAGCGCCGGGACAGGGCCACCCCGGGGAGCTGTTTTTT. Amino acids: CASSEAPGQGHPGELFF.

This clone was detected only once. The rearrangement links TRBV5-5 to TRBJ2-1; no clear D gene. The V gene's germline CDR1 is SGHKS and CDR2 YYEKEE (reference sequence). This CDR3 spans 11 amino acids. V was clipped by 4 bases and J by 11 bases, with 10 bases between them. DNA of the CDR3: TGTGCCAGCAGCCTGACATTTCAGCAGTTCTTC. As protein: CASSLTFQQFF.

The chain uses TRBV30 and TRBJ1-5; no reliable D call. CDR1 is GTSNPN and CDR2 is SVGIG in the germline V gene (reference sequence). This CDR3 region has 13 residues. Trimming shortened V by 4 bases and J by 6 bases, and 13 bases separated the two germline ends. CDR3 sequence: CAWTGKEGQPQHF. The CDR3 region has the DNA TGTGCCTGGACCGGAAAAGAGGGTCAGCCCCAGCATTTT.

The rearrangement links TRBV27 to TRBJ2-3, with D perhaps matching TRBD2 (5 bases). The CDR3 is made up of 11 amino acids. From germline, CDR1 is MNHEY and CDR2 SMNVEV (reference sequence). Trimming shortened V by 8 bases and J by 8 bases, and 11 bases separated the two germline ends. The CDR3 protein is CASFKAGTQYF. The CDR3 DNA is TGTGCCAGCTTCAAGGCGGGTACGCAGTATTTT.

The V gene is TRBV9, the J gene TRBJ2-3; no clear D gene. The V gene lost 3 bases and the J gene lost 4 bases, with 15 bases spanning the gap. The CDR3 sequence is 15 residues long. Germline V gene sequence: CDR1 SGDLS, CDR2 YYNGEE. CDR3 amino acids: CASSASSLVADTQYF. CDR3 in DNA: TGTGCCAGCAGCGCAAGTAGCTTAGTAGCAGATACGCAGTATTTT.

The table lists this clone with a few counts. The chain combines TRBV29-1 with TRBJ1-2; a weak D match, TRBD1 (5 bases). V was pared by 3 bases and J by 4 bases, with 24 bases between. From germline, CDR1 is SQVTM and CDR2 ANQGSEA. The CDR3 runs to 17 residues. CDR3 amino acids: CSVDGEAGVGFGYGYTF. In nucleotides, the CDR3 is TGCAGCGTTGATGGGGAGGCGGGGGTCGGTTTCGGCTATGGCTACACCTTC.

The chain carries TRBV7-9 and TRBJ2-6; a possible D gene is TRBD2 (5 bases). This CDR3 region has 17 residues. With 4 bases removed from V and 3 bases from J, the gap between germline ends came to 16 bases. Germline V CDR1 and CDR2: SEHNR, FQNEAQ (reference sequence). The chain's CDR3 is CASSSGPGSFGANVLTF. The CDR3 DNA is TGTGCCAGCAGCTCCGGCCCGGGGTCCTTTGGGGCCAACGTCCTGACTTTC.

The chain joins TRBV7-9 to TRBJ2-5; D not resolved. CDR1 is SEHNR, CDR2 FQNEAQ, per germline (reference sequence). The CDR3 has 12 residues. Trimming took off 3 bases at V and 4 bases at J, with 6 bases between the two ends. The CDR3 sequence is CASSFASETQYF. As DNA, the CDR3 is TGTGCCAGCAGCTTTGCGTCAGAGACCCAGTACTTC.

For the CDR3, the DNA is TGTGCCAGCAGTCCGACAGGGTGGGGGACTTGGACCGGGGAGCTGTTTTTT. Its translation: CASSPTGWGTWTGELFF. The V and J genes are TRBV14 and TRBJ2-2, with a weak D call TRBD1 (7 bases). The CDR3 extends over 17 amino acids. Germline CDR1 SGHDN, CDR2 FVKESK. V lost 6 bases, J lost 5 bases, and 22 bases lay in between.

The chain has TRBV5-6 and TRBJ2-5; 7 bases match TRBD1. The CDR3 runs to 15 residues. J gave up 5 bases and V 4 bases, and 11 bases lay outside the gene matches. Germline CDR1 SGHDT, CDR2 YYEEEE. The CDR3 DNA follows: TGTGCCAGCAGCGTACCAAACAGGGGTCTGGAGACCCAGTACTTC. Protein product: CASSVPNRGLETQYF.

The gene calls are TRBV4-1 and TRBJ2-5; the match to TRBD2 covers 8 bases. There are 16 residues in the CDR3. Looked up from germline, CDR1 is MGHRA and CDR2 is YSYEKL. Germline trimming cut 0 bases from V and 6 bases from J; bases unmatched to any gene: 9. This chain's CDR3 is CASSQDHTSGGKTQYF. The DNA for the CDR3 is TGCGCCAGCAGCCAAGATCACACTAGCGGTGGGAAGACCCAGTACTTC.

The CDR3 DNA reads TGTGCCAGCAGCTTAAACAGCCTGTCCTATAATTCACCCCTCCACTTT. It is translated as CASSLNSLSYNSPLHF. The V gene is TRBV7-2, the J gene TRBJ1-6; D remains unclear. Germline CDR1 SGHTA, CDR2 FQGNSA. This CDR3 spans 16 amino acids. Trimming removed 2 bases from V and 1 base from J, with 9 bases in between.

This clone was picked up many times. The gene calls are TRBV4-3 and TRBJ2-1, with 11 bases matching TRBD1. Per germline, CDR1 LGHNA and CDR2 YSLEER. Trimming took 1 base from V and 7 from J; bases not matched to a gene: 3. The CDR3 length is 15 residues. The CDR3 is CASSQGTGGGNEQFF. CDR3 nucleotide sequence: TGCGCCAGCAGCCAAGGGACAGGGGGCGGGAATGAGCAGTTCTTC.

The genes are TRBV27 and TRBJ2-1; D is uncertain. The V end lost 5 bases, the J end lost 5 bases, and 25 bases lay between the germline ends. Germline V CDR1 and CDR2: MNHEY, SMNVEV (reference sequence). This CDR3 spans 18 amino acids. The CDR3 protein is CASSPPFRVSTWDNEQFF. The CDR3, as DNA: TGTGCCAGCAGTCCTCCTTTTCGCGTTTCGACTTGGGACAATGAGCAGTTCTTC.

This sequence joins TRBV29-1 and TRBJ1-2, with 7 bases lining up with TRBD1. In germline, CDR1 is SQVTM, CDR2 ANQGSEA. The length of the CDR3 is 12 residues. V shed 4 bases, J shed 8 bases, and the junction held 7 bases outside the gene matches. The CDR3 loop is CSVAQGFGGYTF. In DNA form, the CDR3 reads TGCAGCGTTGCACAGGGGTTCGGGGGCTACACCTTC.

This sequence joins TRBV7-9 and TRBJ2-7; 9 bases map to TRBD1. The V segment lost 4 bases and the J segment 4 bases; nucleotides outside the gene matches: 8. The CDR3 length is 15 residues. Germline V gene sequence: CDR1 SEHNR, CDR2 FQNEAQ (reference sequence). The CDR3 sequence is CASSSSGTGKYEQYF. The CDR3 nucleotides are TGTGCCAGCAGCTCATCCGGGACAGGGAAATACGAGCAGTACTTC. Filled out from reference TRBV7-9 and TRBJ2-7, the complete variable domain reads DTGVSQNPRHKITKRGQNVTFRCDPISEHNRLYWYRQTLGQGPEFLTYFQNEAQLEKSRLLSDRFSAERPKGSFSTLEIQRTEQGDSAMYLCASSSSGTGKYEQYFGPGTRLTVT.

The rearrangement links TRBV6-5 to TRBJ2-2; 9 nucleotides align to TRBD1. The germline V gene has CDR1 MNHEY and CDR2 SVGAGI. Trimming took 2 bases from V and 7 from J; bases not matched to a gene: 2. CDR3 length: 14 amino acids. The CDR3 sequence: CASSYDRGDGELFF. Written as DNA, the CDR3 is TGTGCCAGCAGTTACGACAGGGGGGACGGGGAGCTGTTTTTT.

The chain uses TRBV7-8 and TRBJ1-4; 7 nucleotides match TRBD1. Germline CDR1 reads SGHVS; CDR2 reads FQNEAQ. This CDR3 is built from 15 residues. Trimming cost V 5 bases and J 7 bases; bases outside gene matches: 10. CDR3 coding DNA: TGTGCCAGCAGCCCCGTTATCGACAGGGTTGAAAAACTGTTTTTT. Its protein is CASSPVIDRVEKLFF. Supplemented by reference TRBV7-8 and TRBJ1-4, the full variable domain reads GAGVSQSPRYKVAKRGQDVALRCDPISGHVSLFWYQQALGQGPEFLTYFQNEAQLDKSGLPSDRFFAERPEGSVSTLKIQRTQQEDSAVYLCASSPVIDRVEKLFFGSGTQLSVL.

The rearrangement links TRBV7-6 to TRBJ2-2; 9 bases match TRBD1. The CDR3 is 17 residues long. CDR1 and CDR2 (germline): SGHVS, FNYEAQ. V shed 2 bases and J 5 bases; nucleotides not matched to a gene: 9. CDR3: CASSLPRQGVTTGELFF. Written as DNA, the CDR3 is TGTGCCAGCAGCTTACCTAGACAGGGGGTAACTACCGGGGAGCTGTTTTTT.

The rearrangement uses TRBV19 and TRBJ1-2; D ambiguous. The germline gives CDR1 LNHDA, CDR2 SQIVND (reference sequence). The CDR3 runs 16 residues. V lost 7 bases, J lost 6 bases, and 24 bases lay in between. The CDR3 DNA is TGTGCCAGTACCACGAGGCCCTCGGAGAGGGCTCATGGCTACACCTTC. Translating it yields CASTTRPSERAHGYTF.

In this sample, this clone turned up once. The chain employs TRBV6-5 and TRBJ1-3; D is ambiguous. Germline assignment: CDR1 MNHEY and CDR2 SVGAGI. The V gene lost 6 bases and the J gene lost 2 bases, with 8 bases spanning the gap. CDR3 length equals 13 residues. In DNA form, the CDR3 reads TGTGCCAGCAGCACAGAAGCTGGAAACACCATATATTTT. This codes for CASSTEAGNTIYF.

The chain uses TRBV4-2 and TRBJ1-4; a possible D gene is TRBD1 (6 bases). V dropped 1 base and J dropped 0 bases, with 24 bases sitting between them. This CDR3 contains 21 residues. Germline V gene lookup returns CDR1 LGHNA and CDR2 YNFKEQ. The CDR3: CASSQGLNRGGPGATNEKLFF. The CDR3 DNA follows: TGTGCCAGCAGCCAAGGACTTAACCGCGGGGGCCCGGGTGCAACTAATGAAAAACTGTTTTTT.

This chain connects TRBV6-5 to TRBJ1-5, with D possibly TRBD1 on 5 matching bases. V lost 6 bases, J lost 9 bases, and 18 bases lay in between. Germline CDR1 reads MNHEY; CDR2 reads SVGAGI. This CDR3 has 14 amino acids. The DNA for the CDR3 is TGTGCCAGCAGCTACACGGGGGGAGGTGCGCCCCAGCATTTT. Protein product: CASSYTGGGAPQHF.

The chain has TRBV6-5 and TRBJ1-1; 7 nucleotides align to TRBD1. Trimming took 6 bases from V and 3 from J; bases not matched to a gene: 4. The CDR3 spans 13 residues. Germline V gives CDR1 MNHEY, CDR2 SVGAGI. The CDR3 here is CASSSTGDTEAFF. CDR3 sequence (DNA): TGTGCCAGCAGCTCCACAGGGGACACTGAAGCTTTCTTT.

This rearrangement joins TRBV7-2 to TRBJ2-5; D gene unclear. CDR1 and CDR2 (germline): SGHTA, FQGNSA. V dropped 5 bases and J dropped 2 bases, with 12 bases sitting between them. This CDR3 is 14 amino acids long. For the CDR3, the DNA is TGTGCCAGCAGCCCATCTGCAGTACAAGAGACCCAGTACTTC. It specifies CASSPSAVQETQYF.

The chain has TRBV19 and TRBJ2-2; possible D gene TRBD2, 5 bases. The germline V gene has CDR1 LNHDA and CDR2 SQIVND (reference sequence). Trimming stripped 7 bases from V and 2 bases from J, with 14 bases between. The CDR3 spans 15 residues. CDR3 coding DNA: TGTGCCAGTACGGCGCGGGCAGGCAACACCGGGGAGCTGTTTTTT. Translated, it gives CASTARAGNTGELFF. Using reference TRBV19 and TRBJ2-2 for the parts outside the CDR3, the full variable domain is DGGITQSPKYLFRKEGQNVTLSCEQNLNHDAMYWYRQDPGQGLRLIYYSQIVNDFQKGDIAEGYSVSREKKESFPLTVTSAQKNPTAFYLCASTARAGNTGELFFGEGSRLTVL.

This chain connects TRBV7-9 to TRBJ1-1; unclear D gene. The CDR3 runs to 13 residues. Trimming took 0 bases from V and 11 from J, leaving 13 bases between them. The germline gives CDR1 SEHNR, CDR2 FQNEAQ (reference sequence). CDR3 sequence: CASSLADTERAFF. The CDR3, as DNA: TGTGCCAGCAGCTTAGCGGATACAGAGCGGGCTTTCTTT.

J is TRBJ1-6 and V is TRBV30; D gene unclear. The ends were cut back, 2 bases at V and 9 bases at J, with 14 bases in the middle. Germline V lookup: CDR1 GTSNPN, CDR2 SVGIG (reference sequence). The CDR3 totals 14 residues. Here the CDR3 reads CAWSTLTVRSPLHF. CDR3 bases: TGTGCCTGGAGTACCCTGACTGTCCGTTCACCCCTCCACTTT.